There are a few counts of the clone carrying this T cell receptor (beta chain). Its antigen is currently unknown. The data are from a study of T-cell memory formation after mild COVID-19. Study-level information: TCR clusters showed largely donor specificity. The study, taken as a whole, reports: Mainly in CM and EM were contracting CD4+ clones; CD8+ were in EMRA.

Researchers used 5'RACE with constant-segment primers to make TCR alpha and TCR beta cDNA libraries that carry sample barcodes and UMIs. TCRdb redid the calling of the 5' RACE reads with MiXCR, one entry per CDR3 protein. This sample carries approximately 400,000 distinct CDR3 sequences, roughly a quarter of them seen once, and the ten largest clones take around 8.1%. Input material: PBMCs or a T cell subset sorted from them (not recorded which). The origin of this receptor is an adult woman who had mild COVID-19 (a few samples of this study predate the infection). Cell type and time point are not known.

This CDR3 is CASSLAMVAGGATDTQYF. Here the CDR3 DNA reads TGTGCCAGCAGCTTAGCGATGGTAGCGGGAGGCGCCACAGATACGCAGTATTTT. The chain joins TRBV7-9 to TRBJ2-3; TRBD2 agrees at 10 bases. The CDR3 spans 18 residues. J gave up 2 bases and V 0 bases, and 8 bases lay outside the gene matches. In germline, CDR1 is SEHNR, CDR2 FQNEAQ (reference sequence).